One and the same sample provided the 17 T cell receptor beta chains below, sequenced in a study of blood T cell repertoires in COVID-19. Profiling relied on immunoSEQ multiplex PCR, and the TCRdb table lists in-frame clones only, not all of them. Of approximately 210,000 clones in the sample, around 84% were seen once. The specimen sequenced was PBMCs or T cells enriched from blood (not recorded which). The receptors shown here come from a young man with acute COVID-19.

The CDR3 sequence: CASSKTGGAIIPDEQYF. The DNA of the CDR3 is TGTGCCAGCAGCAAGACAGGGGGCGCCATCATCCCCGACGAGCAGTACTTC. The rearrangement joins TRBV21-1 to TRBJ2-7; the DNA was not used to check the table's D call, TRBD1. TRBV21-1 is described as a pseudogene. This CDR3 has 17 amino acids.

CDR3 in amino acids: CASSYRASGDNEQFF. The CDR3 DNA sequence: TGTGCCAGCAGTTACAGGGCTAGCGGGGACAATGAGCAGTTCTTC. The chain links TRBV6-5 to TRBJ2-1; 9 bases agree with TRBD2. Unmatched junction bases numbered 4, after V lost 2 bases and J lost 5 bases. Germline CDR1 and CDR2: MNHEY and SVGAGI. CDR3 length: 15 residues.

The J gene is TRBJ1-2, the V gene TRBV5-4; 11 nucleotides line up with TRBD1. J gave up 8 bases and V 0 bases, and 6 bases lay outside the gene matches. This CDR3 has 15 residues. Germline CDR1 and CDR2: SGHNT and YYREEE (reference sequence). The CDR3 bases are TGTGCCAGCAGCTTGGAGCGGACAGGGGGCAGCGGCTACACCTTC. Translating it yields CASSLERTGGSGYTF.

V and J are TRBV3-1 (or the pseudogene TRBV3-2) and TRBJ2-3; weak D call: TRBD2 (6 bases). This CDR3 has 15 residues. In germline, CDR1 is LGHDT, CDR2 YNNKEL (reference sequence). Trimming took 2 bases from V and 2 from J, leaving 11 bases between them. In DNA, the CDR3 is TGTGCCAGCAGCCAACCTGGGGGGTACACAGATACGCAGTATTTT. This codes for CASSQPGGYTDTQYF.

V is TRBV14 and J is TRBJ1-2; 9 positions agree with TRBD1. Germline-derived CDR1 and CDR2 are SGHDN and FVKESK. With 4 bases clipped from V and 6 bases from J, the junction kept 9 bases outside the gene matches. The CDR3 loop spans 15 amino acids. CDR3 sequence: CASSLSDRGLDGYTF. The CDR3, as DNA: TGTGCCAGCAGCCTATCCGACAGGGGGTTGGATGGCTACACCTTC.

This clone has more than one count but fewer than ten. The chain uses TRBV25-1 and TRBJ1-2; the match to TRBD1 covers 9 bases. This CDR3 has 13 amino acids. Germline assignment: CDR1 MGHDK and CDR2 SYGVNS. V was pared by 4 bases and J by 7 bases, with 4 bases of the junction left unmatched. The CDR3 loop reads CASSVRTGAGYTF. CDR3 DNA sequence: TGTGCCAGCAGTGTCCGGACAGGGGCTGGCTACACCTTC.

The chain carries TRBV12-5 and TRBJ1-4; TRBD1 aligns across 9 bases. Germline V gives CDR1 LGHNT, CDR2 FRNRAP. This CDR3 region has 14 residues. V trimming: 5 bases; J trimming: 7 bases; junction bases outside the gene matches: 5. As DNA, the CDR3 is TGTGCTAGTGGTAGGACAGGGGTAGGTGAAAAACTGTTTTTT. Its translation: CASGRTGVGEKLFF.

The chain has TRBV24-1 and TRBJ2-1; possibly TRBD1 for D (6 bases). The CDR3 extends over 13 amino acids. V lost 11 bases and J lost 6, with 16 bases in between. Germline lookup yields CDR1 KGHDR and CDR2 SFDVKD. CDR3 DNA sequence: TGTGCCAACTCAGGGGATCGGGGCAATGAGCAGTTCTTC. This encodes CANSGDRGNEQFF.

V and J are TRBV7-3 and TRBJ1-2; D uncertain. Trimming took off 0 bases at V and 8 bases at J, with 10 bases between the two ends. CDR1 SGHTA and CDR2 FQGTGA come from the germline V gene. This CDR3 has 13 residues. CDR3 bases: TGTGCCAGCAGCTTAACCGCCCGCGAGGGCTACACCTTC. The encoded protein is CASSLTAREGYTF.

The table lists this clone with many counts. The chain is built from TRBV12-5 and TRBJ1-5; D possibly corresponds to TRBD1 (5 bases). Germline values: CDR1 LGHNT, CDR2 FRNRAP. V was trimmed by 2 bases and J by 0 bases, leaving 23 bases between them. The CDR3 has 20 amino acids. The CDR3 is CASGLYSGFQGPYSNQPQHF. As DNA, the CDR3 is TGTGCTAGTGGTTTGTATTCAGGGTTTCAAGGCCCTTATAGCAATCAGCCCCAGCATTTT.

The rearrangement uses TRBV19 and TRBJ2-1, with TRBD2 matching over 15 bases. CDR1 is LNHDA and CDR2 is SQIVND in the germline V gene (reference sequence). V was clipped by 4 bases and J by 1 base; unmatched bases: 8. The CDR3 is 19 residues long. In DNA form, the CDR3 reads TGTGCCAGTAGTACGTCGGGACTAGCGGGGGGCCGGTCCTACAATGAGCAGTTCTTC. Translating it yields CASSTSGLAGGRSYNEQFF. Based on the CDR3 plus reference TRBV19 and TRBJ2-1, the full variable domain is DGGITQSPKYLFRKEGQNVTLSCEQNLNHDAMYWYRQDPGQGLRLIYYSQIVNDFQKGDIAEGYSVSREKKESFPLTVTSAQKNPTAFYLCASSTSGLAGGRSYNEQFFGPGTRLTVL.

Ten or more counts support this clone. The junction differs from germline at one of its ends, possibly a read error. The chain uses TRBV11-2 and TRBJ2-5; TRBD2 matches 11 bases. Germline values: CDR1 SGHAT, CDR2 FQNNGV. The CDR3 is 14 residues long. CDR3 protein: CASRQTGTSGRPNF. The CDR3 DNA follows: TGTGCCAGCAGACAAACCGGGACTAGCGGAAGACCGAACTTC.

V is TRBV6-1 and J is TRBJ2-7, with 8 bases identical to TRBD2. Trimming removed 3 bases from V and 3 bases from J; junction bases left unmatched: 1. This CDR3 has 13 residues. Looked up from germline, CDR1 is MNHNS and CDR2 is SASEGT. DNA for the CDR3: TGTGCCAGCAGTGACGGGGGGGGCTACGAGCAGTACTTC. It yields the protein CASSDGGGYEQYF.

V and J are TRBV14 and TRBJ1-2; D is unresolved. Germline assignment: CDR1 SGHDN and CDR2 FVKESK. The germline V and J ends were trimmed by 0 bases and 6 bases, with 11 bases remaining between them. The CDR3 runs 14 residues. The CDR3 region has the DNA TGTGCCAGCAGCCAAGATAGAGGGCAGGATGGCTACACCTTC. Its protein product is CASSQDRGQDGYTF.

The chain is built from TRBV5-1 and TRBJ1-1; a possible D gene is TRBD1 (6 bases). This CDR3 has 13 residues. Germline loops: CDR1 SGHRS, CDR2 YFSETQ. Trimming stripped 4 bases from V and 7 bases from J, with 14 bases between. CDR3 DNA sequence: TGCGCCAGCAGCGCAGGGGTTGGGGGTGAAGCTTTCTTT. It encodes CASSAGVGGEAFF. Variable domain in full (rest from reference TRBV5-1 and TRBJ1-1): KAGVTQTPRYLIKTRGQQVTLSCSPISGHRSVSWYQQTPGQGLQFLFEYFSETQRNKGNFPGRFSGRQFSNSRSEMNVSTLELGDSALYLCASSAGVGGEAFFGQGTRLTVV.

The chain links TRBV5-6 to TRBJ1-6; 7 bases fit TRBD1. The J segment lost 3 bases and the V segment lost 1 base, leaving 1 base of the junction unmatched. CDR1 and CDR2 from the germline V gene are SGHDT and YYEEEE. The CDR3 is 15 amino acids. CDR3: CASSLSGGYNSPLHF. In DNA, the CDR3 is TGTGCCAGCAGCTTGTCAGGGGGCTATAATTCACCCCTCCACTTT. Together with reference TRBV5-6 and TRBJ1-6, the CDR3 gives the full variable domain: DAGVTQSPTHLIKTRGQQVTLRCSPKSGHDTVSWYQQALGQGPQFIFQYYEEEERQRGNFPDRFSGHQFPNYSSELNVNALLLGDSALYLCASSLSGGYNSPLHFGNGTRLTVT.

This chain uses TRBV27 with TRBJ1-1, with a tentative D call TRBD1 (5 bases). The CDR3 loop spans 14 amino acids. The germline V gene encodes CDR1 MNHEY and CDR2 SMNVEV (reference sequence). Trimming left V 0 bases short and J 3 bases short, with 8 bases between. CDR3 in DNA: TGTGCCAGCAGTTTATCATGGGGGGACACTGAAGCTTTCTTT. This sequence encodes CASSLSWGDTEAFF.